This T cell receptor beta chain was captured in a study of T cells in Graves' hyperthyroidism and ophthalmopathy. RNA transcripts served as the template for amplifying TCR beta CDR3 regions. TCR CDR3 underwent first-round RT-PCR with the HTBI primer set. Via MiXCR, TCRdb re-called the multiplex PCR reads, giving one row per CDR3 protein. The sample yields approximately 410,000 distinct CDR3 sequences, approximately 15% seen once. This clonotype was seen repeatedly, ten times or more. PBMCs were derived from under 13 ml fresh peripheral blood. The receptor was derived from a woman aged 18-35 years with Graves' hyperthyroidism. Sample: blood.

In DNA form, the CDR3 reads TGCAGTGCTGGGGGACTAGCGGGAGGTAATGAGCAGTTCTTC. Translated, it gives CSAGGLAGGNEQFF. The gene calls are TRBV20-1 and TRBJ2-1; 15 nucleotides agree with TRBD2. V was clipped by 5 bases and J by 7 bases; unmatched bases: 3. The CDR3 runs 14 residues. Per germline, CDR1 DFQATT and CDR2 SNEGSKA (reference sequence).